These 25 T cell receptor beta chains were all obtained from the same sample, sequenced in a study of cytomegalovirus exposure and HLA in healthy donors. The PCR used 60 Vbeta and 13 Jbeta primers. Assay: immunoSEQ multiplex PCR; the TCRdb copy retains only in-frame clones and omits some. The data show about 130,000 clones, with roughly 78% seen just once and about 4% held by the top ten. The specimen was PBMCs. These receptor sequences come from a man aged 25-45 years in good health and CMV-seronegative.

The chain joins TRBV5-4 to TRBJ2-7; 7 bases fit TRBD1. The CDR3 has 13 amino acids. Germline V gene data show CDR1 as SGHNT and CDR2 as YYREEE (reference sequence). V shed 3 bases and J 3 bases; nucleotides not matched to a gene: 3. The CDR3 DNA reads TGTGCCAGCAGCTCCGGGACAGACTACGAGCAGTACTTC. It translates to CASSSGTDYEQYF.

The chain joins TRBV27 to TRBJ1-1; tentatively, D is TRBD1 (6 bases). The CDR3 length is 13 residues. Germline V lookup: CDR1 MNHEY, CDR2 SMNVEV (reference sequence). V lost 0 bases and J 10 bases, leaving 12 bases between the germline ends. CDR3 protein: CASSLSRGIGAFF. In DNA form, the CDR3 reads TGTGCCAGCAGTTTATCGAGGGGGATTGGAGCTTTCTTT.

V is TRBV5-1 and J is TRBJ1-1; 7 bases map to TRBD1. From germline, CDR1 is SGHRS and CDR2 YFSETQ. The CDR3 runs to 15 residues. The junction had 6 bases not matched to a gene; V was cut back by 3 bases and J by 1 base. As DNA, the CDR3 is TGCGCCAGCAGCTACTCAGGGGGACCGAACACTGAAGCTTTCTTT. It codes for CASSYSGGPNTEAFF.

The rearrangement joins TRBV2 to TRBJ2-1, with D perhaps matching TRBD2 (6 bases). The CDR3 spans 15 residues. Trimming shortened V by 3 bases and J by 1 base, and 10 bases separated the two germline ends. Looked up from germline, CDR1 is SNHLY and CDR2 is FYNNEI. This chain's CDR3 is CASSDWGVSYNEQFF. In nucleotides, the CDR3 is TGTGCCAGCAGTGATTGGGGGGTATCCTACAATGAGCAGTTCTTC.

The chain combines TRBV7-2 with TRBJ2-5; perhaps TRBD2 as D (6 bases). Germline CDR1 reads SGHTA; CDR2 reads FQGNSA. Trimming left V 5 bases short and J 5 bases short, with 18 bases between. The length of the CDR3 is 15 residues. The CDR3 bases are TGTGCCAGCAGCCCACTAGCAAATCTCGGTGAGACCCAGTACTTC. Amino acid sequence: CASSPLANLGETQYF.

The J gene is TRBJ2-7, the V gene TRBV5-1, with TRBD2 as a possible D gene (6 bases). V shed 1 base and J shed 5 bases, with 10 bases lying between them. There are 13 residues in the CDR3. The germline V gene encodes CDR1 SGHRS and CDR2 YFSETQ. Written as DNA, the CDR3 is TGCGCCAGCAGCTTGAACGGGGGAAACGAGCAGTACTTC. Its translation is CASSLNGGNEQYF.

The J gene is TRBJ1-2, the V gene TRBV28; no clear D gene. Germline CDR1 reads MDHEN; CDR2 reads SYDVKM. The V gene lost 2 bases and the J gene lost 2 bases, with 3 bases spanning the gap. The CDR3 runs to 12 residues. CDR3 protein: CASSLPNYGYTF. The CDR3 region has the DNA TGTGCCAGCAGTTTACCAAACTATGGCTACACCTTC.

This clone was picked up one time. The junction and the germline gene differ at one end; a read error may be behind it. This chain connects TRBV7-9 to TRBJ2-7; TRBD1 matches 10 bases. Germline V gene lookup returns CDR1 SEHNR and CDR2 FQNEAQ (reference sequence). CDR3 length: 16 amino acids. The CDR3 region has the DNA TGTTCCAGCAGTCGTACCGGGACAGGGGTGGGCTACGAGCAGTACTTC. Protein: CSSSRTGTGVGYEQYF.

This clone has just a few counts. The same CDR3 can be traced to other DNA sequences in this sample. The chain joins TRBV7-3 to TRBJ1-1, with TRBD1 as a possible D gene (5 bases). Germline CDR1 is SGHTA and CDR2 is FQGTGA. V lost 0 bases, J lost 3 bases, and 8 bases lay in between. CDR3 length: 14 residues. Here the CDR3 DNA reads TGTGCCAGCAGCTTAACGGGGGGGGACACTGAAGCTTTCTTT. Its protein product is CASSLTGGDTEAFF.

This clone showed up just a few times. The chain carries TRBV18 and TRBJ1-3; 7 bases are a match to TRBD1. CDR3 length: 15 amino acids. CDR1 is KGHSH and CDR2 is LQKENI in the germline V gene. V lost 6 bases, J lost 1 base, and 6 bases stayed unmatched. The CDR3 is CASSPDRESGNTIYF. CDR3 DNA: TGTGCCAGCTCGCCAGACAGGGAGTCTGGAAACACCATATATTTT.

This clone was seen a few times. The J gene is TRBJ2-7, the V gene TRBV10-3, with TRBD1 matching 9 bases. V was pared by 6 bases and J by 5 bases, with 5 bases of the junction left unmatched. This CDR3 comprises 13 residues. Germline loops: CDR1 ENHRY, CDR2 SYGVKD. This CDR3 reads CAISPRDRDEQYF. Here the CDR3 DNA reads TGTGCCATCAGCCCGCGGGACAGGGACGAGCAGTACTTC.

This chain uses TRBV5-5 with TRBJ1-6, with D perhaps TRBD1 (6 bases). The CDR3 totals 16 residues. The V gene lost 1 base and the J gene lost 3 bases, with 11 bases spanning the gap. In germline, CDR1 is SGHKS, CDR2 YYEKEE (reference sequence). This chain's CDR3 is CASSLSRTDYNSPLHF. The CDR3 DNA follows: TGTGCCAGCAGCTTGAGCCGGACAGACTATAATTCACCCCTCCACTTT.

This clone was seen just once. The V gene is TRBV4-1, the J gene TRBJ2-1; the D gene is possibly TRBD2 (6 bases). Trimming took 2 bases from V and 0 from J, leaving 11 bases between them. The CDR3 has 16 residues. Per germline, CDR1 MGHRA and CDR2 YSYEKL. Written as DNA, the CDR3 is TGCGCCAGCAGCCAACAAGGGAGGAGCTCCTACAATGAGCAGTTCTTC. This codes for CASSQQGRSSYNEQFF.

The chain combines TRBV5-1 with TRBJ1-1; TRBD1 aligns across 7 bases. Germline V gives CDR1 SGHRS, CDR2 YFSETQ. V shed 4 bases, J shed 10 bases, and the junction held 7 bases outside the gene matches. The CDR3 is 12 residues long. The CDR3 loop is CASSVQGYVAFF. The CDR3 region has the DNA TGCGCCAGCAGCGTACAGGGGTATGTAGCTTTCTTT.

The V gene is TRBV18, the J gene TRBJ2-7; 7 bases align to TRBD1. CDR1 is KGHSH and CDR2 is LQKENI in the germline V gene. Germline trimming cut 3 bases from V and 4 bases from J; bases unmatched to any gene: 9. This CDR3 is 15 amino acids long. In nucleotides, the CDR3 is TGTGCCAGCTCACCTTCCGACAGGGAAGCGTACGAGCAGTACTTC. Translated: CASSPSDREAYEQYF.

The chain joins TRBV9 to TRBJ2-7; 15 positions agree with TRBD2. This CDR3 is built from 16 residues. Germline V CDR1 and CDR2: SGDLS, YYNGEE. The junction had 4 bases not matched to a gene; V was cut back by 3 bases and J by 3 bases. The CDR3 is CASSGTSGGADYEQYF. CDR3 nucleotides: TGTGCCAGCAGCGGGACTAGCGGGGGGGCCGACTACGAGCAGTACTTC.

This clone occurred a few times. J is TRBJ2-5 and V is TRBV29-1; 8 bases are a match to TRBD2. The germline gives CDR1 SQVTM, CDR2 ANQGSEA. V shed 5 bases, J shed 4 bases, and the junction held 6 bases outside the gene matches. This CDR3 comprises 13 residues. The DNA for the CDR3 is TGCAGCGTTCAACGGGGGGGCCCAGAGACCCAGTACTTC. It encodes CSVQRGGPETQYF.

This clone was seen only a few times. This chain joins TRBV28 and TRBJ1-5, with D maybe TRBD1 (6 bases). Germline V CDR1 and CDR2: MDHEN, SYDVKM. V dropped 2 bases and J dropped 2 bases, with 13 bases sitting between them. The CDR3 is 16 amino acids. The CDR3 is CASSLAGAGGNQPQHF. The CDR3 DNA reads TGTGCCAGCAGTTTAGCAGGGGCAGGAGGCAATCAGCCCCAGCATTTT.

V is TRBV7-8 and J is TRBJ1-2; D remains unclear. V lost 3 bases to trimming and J lost 2 bases, with 10 bases between them. The CDR3 consists of 14 residues. Germline V gene lookup returns CDR1 SGHVS and CDR2 FQNEAQ. The DNA of the CDR3 is TGTGCCAGCAGCTTGGCAGGCTCAAACTATGGCTACACCTTC. This sequence encodes CASSLAGSNYGYTF. Looking up the rest from reference TRBV7-8 and TRBJ1-2 gives the full variable domain: GAGVSQSPRYKVAKRGQDVALRCDPISGHVSLFWYQQALGQGPEFLTYFQNEAQLDKSGLPSDRFFAERPEGSVSTLKIQRTQQEDSAVYLCASSLAGSNYGYTFGSGTRLTVV.

The gene calls are TRBV29-1 and TRBJ1-1; 12 bases match TRBD1. Germline assignment: CDR1 SQVTM and CDR2 ANQGSEA. The CDR3 totals 16 residues. Trimming at V came to 7 bases and at J to 1 base, leaving 10 bases not matched to a gene. CDR3 DNA sequence: TGCAGCGCCGGGAGGGGACAGGGGGCCGCGAACACTGAAGCTTTCTTT. It specifies CSAGRGQGAANTEAFF.

V is TRBV2 and J is TRBJ2-7; possibly TRBD1 for D (5 bases). V lost 11 bases and J lost 4, with 18 bases in between. The germline V gene has CDR1 SNHLY and CDR2 FYNNEI. The CDR3 sequence is 13 residues long. The CDR3 spells CASRPGMGYEQYF. DNA of the CDR3: TGTGCCTCAAGGCCAGGGATGGGGTACGAGCAGTACTTC.

This chain joins TRBV5-1 and TRBJ2-7; D is perhaps TRBD2 (7 bases). Germline loops: CDR1 SGHRS, CDR2 YFSETQ. This CDR3 region has 15 residues. V gave up 0 bases and J gave up 1 base, with 11 bases separating them. CDR3 DNA: TGCGCCAGCAGCTTGGTAAGGGGGGGGTCCTACGAGCAGTACTTC. This encodes CASSLVRGGSYEQYF.

This chain joins TRBV5-1 and TRBJ1-6, with 9 bases identical to TRBD1. Germline CDR1 and CDR2: SGHRS and YFSETQ. The ends lost 2 bases at V and 9 bases at J; junction bases unmatched: 9. This CDR3 contains 16 residues. In DNA form, the CDR3 reads TGCGCCAGCAGCTTCCGGGACAGGGCCGGGAGTTCACCCCTCCACTTT. Its translation is CASSFRDRAGSSPLHF. Looking up the rest from reference TRBV5-1 and TRBJ1-6 gives the full variable domain: KAGVTQTPRYLIKTRGQQVTLSCSPISGHRSVSWYQQTPGQGLQFLFEYFSETQRNKGNFPGRFSGRQFSNSRSEMNVSTLELGDSALYLCASSFRDRAGSSPLHFGNGTRLTVT.

Of note for this clone: The sample carries other DNA sequences with the same CDR3. The V gene is TRBV29-1, the J gene TRBJ2-7, with 10 nucleotides matching TRBD1. CDR1 is SQVTM and CDR2 is ANQGSEA in the germline V gene. V was clipped by 7 bases and J by 3 bases; unmatched bases: 6. The length of the CDR3 is 13 residues. The CDR3 loop reads CSGGTGEGYEQYF. The DNA for the CDR3 is TGCAGCGGGGGGACAGGGGAGGGCTACGAGCAGTACTTC.

J is TRBJ2-4 and V is TRBV19; TRBD1 agrees at 9 bases. The CDR3 is 14 residues long. Germline assignment: CDR1 LNHDA and CDR2 SQIVND (reference sequence). V shed 4 bases, J shed 14 bases, and the junction held 12 bases outside the gene matches. CDR3 nucleotide sequence: TGTGCCAGTAGTACGACAGGGGGGACCGTCGGGGAGTACTTC. It encodes CASSTTGGTVGEYF. The full variable domain, in which reference TRBV19 and TRBJ2-4 provide the parts outside the CDR3, is DGGITQSPKYLFRKEGQNVTLSCEQNLNHDAMYWYRQDPGQGLRLIYYSQIVNDFQKGDIAEGYSVSREKKESFPLTVTSAQKNPTAFYLCASSTTGGTVGEYFGAGTRLSVL.